This passage covers 5 T cell receptor beta chains from one sample sequenced in a study of CD8 T cells in Susac syndrome. Random hexamers served to reverse transcribe roughly 0.45 to 1 ug RNA. One entry per CDR3 protein results from TCRdb running MiXCR on the immunoSEQ multiplex PCR reads. The sample has around 120,000 distinct CDR3 sequences, about 94% seen once; the top ten hold 0.095% to 0.15%. Sample: CD4+ T cells from PBMCs. The source of these receptors is a human donor with multiple sclerosis.

This chain links TRBV5-1 with TRBJ1-1; D might be TRBD1 (5 bases). Between the trimmed V and J ends, which lost 0 bases and 3 bases, there was a span of 9 bases. The CDR3 totals 14 residues. Germline CDR1 SGHRS, CDR2 YFSETQ. CDR3 in amino acids: CASSLGQSYTEAFF. CDR3 in DNA: TGCGCCAGCAGCTTGGGACAGAGCTACACTGAAGCTTTCTTT.

The sample holds a few counts of this clonotype. The chain carries TRBV12-3 or TRBV12-4 and TRBJ2-5, with D perhaps assigned TRBD1 or TRBD2 (6 bases each). V was shortened by 5 bases and J by 1 base, with 11 bases between the two germline ends. There are 14 residues in the CDR3. The CDR3 coding sequence is TGTGCCAGCAGTCTAGGAGGGGGCCAAGAGACCCAGTACTTC. Protein product: CASSLGGGQETQYF.

The table lists this clonotype with a count of one. The CDR3 is CSATGDNNEQFF. The CDR3 DNA is TGCAGCGCGACAGGGGATAACAATGAGCAGTTCTTC. J is TRBJ2-1 and V is TRBV29-1; 8 bases align to TRBD1. Germline CDR1 is SQVTM and CDR2 is ANQGSEA. V was pared by 7 bases and J by 5 bases, with 4 bases of the junction left unmatched. The CDR3 has 12 amino acids.

The chain uses TRBV20-1 and TRBJ1-6, with TRBD1 matching 10 bases. The germline V gene has CDR1 DFQATT and CDR2 SNEGSKA (reference sequence). The V gene end was trimmed by 3 bases and the J gene end by 7 bases; junction bases not matched to a gene: 3. The CDR3 covers 14 residues. The CDR3 sequence: CSARAGQGNSPLHF. The CDR3, as DNA: TGCAGTGCTAGGGCGGGACAGGGGAATTCACCCCTCCACTTT.

The chain links TRBV29-1 to TRBJ2-3, with no clear D. The germline gives CDR1 SQVTM, CDR2 ANQGSEA. The CDR3 has 13 residues. V was pared by 0 bases and J by 5 bases, with 9 bases between. The CDR3 nucleotides read TGCAGCGTTGAAGATCTTTACGTAGATACGCAGTATTTT. Protein: CSVEDLYVDTQYF.